This is a list of T cell receptor beta chains from one sample in a study of neurological immune-mediated disorders. MiXCR, applied by TCRdb to the 5' RACE reads, yields one record per CDR3 protein. In the table there are roughly 42,000 distinct CDR3 sequences, about 13% of which are singletons. Source material: PBMCs. These receptors originate from a man aged 30 to 45 in good health. Both conserved end residues are part of each CDR3. The D gene is left open where the match is weak. Clone size is not always given. Where it is, it says once, few, many or a class for expanded clones.

abundance	d_gene	v_gene	j_gene	CDR3nt	CDR3aa
many	.	TRBV29-1	TRBJ1-2	TGCAGCGTTGACTTAAGTGGCTATGGCTACACCTTC	CSVDLSGYGYTF
many	.	TRBV5-5	TRBJ1-6	TGTGCCAGCAGCTCGGGTTATGGGGGCGCGAGGAATTCACCCCTCCACTTT	CASSSGYGGARNSPLHF
many	.	TRBV7-2	TRBJ2-4	TGTGCCAGCAGCTTACAATCGACGCCTAACATTCAGTACTTC	CASSLQSTPNIQYF
.	TRBD2	TRBV28	TRBJ2-1	TGTGCCAGCAGTCCCATGGTTGCGGGAGGGCCAAATCCCAGCTCCTACAATGAGCAGTTCTTC	CASSPMVAGGPNPSSYNEQFF
many	.	TRBV7-2	TRBJ2-3	TGTGCCAGCAGCTTAGGTTTCGGGGAAGATACGCAGTATTTT	CASSLGFGEDTQYF
many	TRBD2	TRBV6-1	TRBJ2-1	TGTGCCAGCAGTGACGAGATAGCGGGAGGGGATGAGCAGTTCTTC	CASSDEIAGGDEQFF
many	.	TRBV11-2	TRBJ2-2	TGTGCCAGCAGCTCCCCTACCGGGGAGCTGTTTTTT	CASSSPTGELFF
many	TRBD1	TRBV5-1	TRBJ1-5	TGCGCCAGCAGCGCCGACGGGACAGTAAATCAGCCCCAGCATTTT	CASSADGTVNQPQHF
.	.	TRBV20-1	TRBJ1-1	TGCAGTGCTAAGAACCCCACAGGTGCCACTGAAGCTTTCTTT	CSAKNPTGATEAFF
many	TRBD1	TRBV15	TRBJ1-4	TGTGCCACCAGCAGAGATTCCGGGACAGGGGGCGGAAAACTGTTTTTT	CATSRDSGTGGGKLFF
many	.	TRBV20-1	TRBJ2-1	TGCAGTGCTAGAGATTCGGGGACTGGAGCCTACAATGAGCAGTTCTTC	CSARDSGTGAYNEQFF
.	.	TRBV5-1	TRBJ2-7	.	CASSFYICSAREGARSYEQYF
many	.	TRBV3-1	TRBJ2-7	TGTGCCAGCAGTTTCCTGACGGGGGACGGCGAGCAGTACTTC	CASSFLTGDGEQYF
many	.	TRBV25-1	TRBJ2-5	TGTGCCAGCAGAACCCCGGGACAAGAGACCCAGTACTTC	CASRTPGQETQYF
few	TRBD2	TRBV20-1	TRBJ2-7	TGCAGTGCCAACCCCGGGGGGGGCTTTCCCTACGAGCAGTACTTC	CSANPGGGFPYEQYF